What follows are 8 T cell receptor beta chains derived from one specimen sequenced in a study of cytomegalovirus exposure and HLA in healthy donors. 13 Jbeta primers and 60 Vbeta primers were used for the PCR. Clones were read by immunoSEQ multiplex PCR, and TCRdb kept only the in-frame ones, dropping some. The data contain approximately 140,000 clones, 88% of them singletons. The specimen sequenced was PBMCs. These receptor sequences come from a woman in her thirties or forties in good health and CMV-seronegative.

This chain uses TRBV5-1 with TRBJ2-7; D ambiguous. The CDR3 totals 14 residues. Germline V CDR1 and CDR2: SGHRS, YFSETQ. Trimming left V 1 base short and J 0 bases short, with 8 bases between. CDR3 region: CASSLIASSYEQYF. Written as DNA, the CDR3 is TGCGCCAGCAGCTTGATAGCTAGCTCCTACGAGCAGTACTTC.

The chain joins TRBV5-1 to TRBJ1-1; D ambiguous. This CDR3 contains 15 residues. The germline CDR1 and CDR2 sequences are SGHRS and YFSETQ. V lost 1 base and J 6 bases, leaving 16 bases between the germline ends. The CDR3 reads CASSLTWAGGPEAFF. The CDR3 region has the DNA TGCGCCAGCAGCTTGACATGGGCCGGAGGCCCTGAAGCTTTCTTT.

This rearrangement joins TRBV28 to TRBJ2-3; TRBD2 matches at 14 bases. Per the germline V gene, CDR1 is MDHEN and CDR2 is SYDVKM. This CDR3 has 20 amino acids. The V segment lost 1 base and the J segment 5 bases; nucleotides outside the gene matches: 14. The CDR3 here is CASSLSRLAGGTGRLDTQYF. As DNA, the CDR3 is TGTGCCAGCAGTTTATCGAGACTAGCGGGAGGGACCGGGAGGTTAGATACGCAGTATTTT.

The chain employs TRBV6-1 and TRBJ1-1, with 7 bases fitting TRBD1. CDR1 MNHNS and CDR2 SASEGT come from the germline V gene. The CDR3 runs to 14 residues. Trimming removed 7 bases from V and 3 bases from J; junction bases left unmatched: 8. DNA for the CDR3: TGTGCCAGCACCGCCGGGACAGCTTACACTGAAGCTTTCTTT. This translates into CASTAGTAYTEAFF.

This rearrangement joins TRBV2 to TRBJ2-7, with TRBD1 matching over 9 bases. CDR3 length: 15 residues. In germline, CDR1 is SNHLY, CDR2 FYNNEI. Trimming took 6 bases from V and 3 from J; bases not matched to a gene: 9. The CDR3 DNA sequence: TGTGCCAGCAGGAGAATCGGACAGGGGAGCTACGAGCAGTACTTC. Its protein is CASRRIGQGSYEQYF.

This clone was seen just once. This chain uses TRBV5-8 with TRBJ2-5; D possibly corresponds to TRBD2 (6 bases). The DNA end is a closer match to TRBJ2-7, so the J assignment may be wrong. Germline CDR1 reads SGHTS; CDR2 reads YDEGEE. This CDR3 spans 16 amino acids. In DNA form, the CDR3 reads TGTGCCAGCAGCTTTCGATTAGGGACTGTCGCCTACGAGCAGTACTTC. Translation gives CASSFRLGTVAYEQYF.

The chain carries TRBV6-5 and TRBJ2-1; no clear D gene. CDR1 is MNHEY, CDR2 SVGAGI, per germline. The V end lost 1 base, the J end lost 10 bases, and 17 bases lay between the germline ends. The CDR3 covers 15 residues. The CDR3 spells CASSYWSVPLREQFF. As DNA, the CDR3 is TGTGCCAGCAGTTACTGGTCGGTACCCCTGCGGGAGCAGTTCTTC.

This chain links TRBV6-5 with TRBJ2-3; 11 bases fit TRBD2. Germline CDR1 and CDR2: MNHEY and SVGAGI. V lost 4 bases to trimming and J lost 3 bases; unmatched junction nucleotides: 3. This CDR3 has 15 residues. The CDR3: CASSSRLAGTDTQYF. CDR3 bases: TGTGCCAGCAGTTCTCGACTAGCGGGAACAGATACGCAGTATTTT.